What follows are 2 T cell receptor beta chains derived from one specimen sequenced in a study of T cells in Graves' hyperthyroidism and ophthalmopathy. TCR beta CDR3 regions were amplified from RNA. The HTBI primer set served for first-round RT-PCR of the TCR CDR3. TCRdb fed the multiplex PCR reads into MiXCR, producing one record per CDR3 protein. The table includes almost 600,000 distinct CDR3 sequences, 14% detected once. The sample taken for sequencing was blood. These receptors were taken from a woman in her twenties or thirties with Graves' hyperthyroidism that later progressed to Graves' ophthalmopathy.

This clonotype occurred many times. The chain joins TRBV13 to TRBJ2-7; either TRBD1 or TRBD2 may supply D (5 bases each). This CDR3 is built from 14 residues. Germline CDR1 PRHDT, CDR2 FYEKMQ (reference sequence). Deletions cut 4 bases from V and 3 bases from J, with 13 bases between. Here the CDR3 reads CASSSGTPDYEQYF. The CDR3 region has the DNA TGTGCCAGCAGCTCCGGGACGCCGGACTACGAGCAGTACTTC.

The table lists this clonotype with many counts. The rearrangement joins TRBV11-2 to TRBJ2-3; 13 bases map to TRBD2. The CDR3 extends over 17 amino acids. Germline CDR1 and CDR2: SGHAT and FQNNGV. The ends lost 2 bases at V and 4 bases at J; junction bases unmatched: 6. This chain's CDR3 is CASSLRRTSGSADTQYF. The CDR3 DNA sequence: TGTGCCAGCAGCTTACGGCGGACTAGCGGGAGTGCAGATACGCAGTATTTT.